Presented here are 9 T cell receptor beta chains from one specimen sequenced in a study of CD4 T cells in relation to SARS-CoV-2 and coronaviruses. Unexposed donor CD4+ T cells date from about 2010-2018, before the COVID-19 pandemic. After roughly ten days of culture, CD4+ T cells were isolated. Profiling relied on immunoSEQ multiplex PCR, and the TCRdb table lists in-frame clones only, not all of them. This sample has more than 20,000 clones, with around 76% found just once. Antigens for these TCRs are unknown. The material sequenced was CD4+ T cells from PBMCs, cultured in vitro. These receptors came from a human donor in good health.

J is TRBJ2-2 and V is TRBV25-1; possibly TRBD1 or TRBD2 for D (5 bases each). Trimming removed 7 bases at V and 6 bases at J, with 9 bases between. The CDR3 length is 12 residues. The germline CDR1 and CDR2 sequences are MGHDK and SYGVNS. CDR3 amino acids: CASTRGAGELFF. The CDR3 DNA reads TGTGCCAGCACTCGGGGCGCCGGGGAGCTGTTTTTT.

J is TRBJ1-1 and V is TRBV29-1; D possibly corresponds to TRBD1 (6 bases). The CDR3 spans 12 residues. The germline V gene has CDR1 SQVTM and CDR2 ANQGSEA. V was cut by 7 bases and J by 5 bases, with 14 bases left in between. In nucleotides, the CDR3 is TGCAGCGCTCGGGGGCAGGCAACTGAAGCTTTCTTT. Amino acid sequence: CSARGQATEAFF.

DNA of the CDR3: TGTGCCAGCAGTTACGGCCCCTACGAGCAGTACTTC. Its protein is CASSYGPYEQYF. The chain employs TRBV6-6 and TRBJ2-7; D is uncertain. The CDR3 loop spans 12 amino acids. The V end was cut by 2 bases, the J end by 2 bases, with 4 bases between. Per germline, CDR1 MNHNY and CDR2 SVGAGI (reference sequence).

This rearrangement joins TRBV6-6 to TRBJ2-2, with D possibly being TRBD1 (7 bases). This CDR3 region has 14 residues. The ends were cut back, 2 bases at V and 6 bases at J, with 10 bases in the middle. Per the germline V gene, CDR1 is MNHNY and CDR2 is SVGAGI (reference sequence). This CDR3 reads CASSYARGAGELFF. The CDR3 region has the DNA TGTGCCAGCAGTTACGCCAGGGGGGCCGGGGAGCTGTTTTTT.

This clone was counted a few times. The V call is TRBV7-2, the J call TRBJ1-5, with D tentatively TRBD1 (5 bases). Between the trimmed V and J ends, which lost 5 bases and 4 bases, there was a span of 12 bases. The CDR3 is made up of 14 amino acids. The V gene's germline CDR1 is SGHTA and CDR2 FQGNSA. In DNA, the CDR3 is TGTGCCAGCAGCCCCGGGACGGGAAATCAGCCCCAGCATTTT. This encodes CASSPGTGNQPQHF.

The chain couples TRBV7-8 to TRBJ1-6; D is perhaps TRBD1 (6 bases). There are 15 residues in the CDR3. V lost 1 base, J lost 6 bases, and 10 bases lay in between. The germline V gene encodes CDR1 SGHVS and CDR2 FQNEAQ. The CDR3 reads CASSLGGTSNSPLHF. The DNA of the CDR3 is TGTGCCAGCAGCTTAGGCGGGACATCTAATTCACCCCTCCACTTT.

The V and J genes are TRBV11-2 and TRBJ1-3; no reliable D call. The germline V gene encodes CDR1 SGHAT and CDR2 FQNNGV. CDR3 length: 14 amino acids. With 3 bases removed from V and 4 bases from J, the gap between germline ends came to 10 bases. In DNA form, the CDR3 reads TGTGCCAGCAGCTTGGGTCCCCTGGGAAACACCATATATTTT. It translates to CASSLGPLGNTIYF.

The V gene is TRBV29-1, the J gene TRBJ2-5; TRBD1 aligns across 8 bases. The CDR3 runs 16 residues. V lost 6 bases, J lost 1 base, and 13 bases stayed unmatched. In germline, CDR1 is SQVTM, CDR2 ANQGSEA. CDR3 loop: CSVSGGGAGFQETQYF. DNA for the CDR3: TGCAGCGTCTCAGGGGGCGGAGCGGGTTTCCAAGAGACCCAGTACTTC.

The chain has TRBV6-5 and TRBJ1-1; unclear D gene. V shed 2 bases and J shed 1 base, with 8 bases lying between them. The CDR3 extends over 14 amino acids. CDR1 MNHEY and CDR2 SVGAGI come from the germline V gene. CDR3 protein: CASSYVRENTEAFF. The CDR3 bases are TGTGCCAGCAGTTACGTACGGGAGAACACTGAAGCTTTCTTT.